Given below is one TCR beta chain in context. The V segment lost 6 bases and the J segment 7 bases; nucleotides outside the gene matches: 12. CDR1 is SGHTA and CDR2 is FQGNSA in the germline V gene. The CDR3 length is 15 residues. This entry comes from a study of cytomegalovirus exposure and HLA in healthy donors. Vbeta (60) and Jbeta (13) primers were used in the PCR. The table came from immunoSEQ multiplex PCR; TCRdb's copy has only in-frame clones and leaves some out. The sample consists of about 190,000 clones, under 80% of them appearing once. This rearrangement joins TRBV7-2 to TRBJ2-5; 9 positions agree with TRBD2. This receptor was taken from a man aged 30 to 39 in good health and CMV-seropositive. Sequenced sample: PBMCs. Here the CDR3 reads CASSRPGLAEGTQYF. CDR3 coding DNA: TGTGCCAGCAGTCGCCCGGGACTAGCAGAAGGGACCCAGTACTTC.